Listed here are 5 T cell receptor beta chains from one sample, sequenced in a study of graft-versus-host responses after intestinal transplantation. Generated by immunoSEQ multiplex PCR, the TCRdb table keeps only in-frame clones and is missing some. The sample records some 120,000 clones, approximately 92% being singletons. These TCRs are of unknown antigen specificity. The specimen comprised unstimulated CD4+ T cells sorted from spleen or lymph node cells, sampled before intestinal transplant. These receptors originate from a human donor who received an intestinal transplant.

This clone was observed a few times. The chain couples TRBV9 to TRBJ1-3; 7 bases fit TRBD1. CDR1 is SGDLS and CDR2 is YYNGEE in the germline V gene. J was trimmed by 0 bases and V by 4 bases; bases with no gene match: 7. CDR3 length: 16 residues. CDR3 sequence: CASSIDRALSGNTIYF. The CDR3 DNA follows: TGTGCCAGCAGCATAGACAGGGCTCTCTCTGGAAACACCATATATTTT.

This clone was seen a few times. The chain uses TRBV6-5 and TRBJ1-6, with unresolved D. The V gene lost 0 bases and the J gene lost 8 bases, with 5 bases spanning the gap. This CDR3 comprises 13 residues. Germline V gives CDR1 MNHEY, CDR2 SVGAGI. As DNA, the CDR3 is TGTGCCAGCAGTTACTCTGCTGATTCACCCCTCCACTTT. It is translated as CASSYSADSPLHF.

The V call is TRBV4-1, the J call TRBJ2-1; 12 nucleotides agree with TRBD1. Germline V gene sequence: CDR1 MGHRA, CDR2 YSYEKL. V lost 4 bases and J lost 8; bases outside the gene matches: 6. This CDR3 is 15 amino acids long. DNA for the CDR3: TGCGCCAGCAGCCCGCCGGGACAGGGGGCGGATGAGCAGTTCTTC. As protein: CASSPPGQGADEQFF.

This rearrangement joins TRBV5-4 to TRBJ2-5; no definite D call. The V gene lost 4 bases and the J gene lost 5 bases, with 9 bases spanning the gap. The germline CDR1 and CDR2 sequences are SGHNT and YYREEE (reference sequence). This CDR3 region has 12 residues. The CDR3 spells CASSLGSETQYF. CDR3 DNA: TGTGCCAGCAGCCTGGGATCGGAGACCCAGTACTTC.

The V and J genes are TRBV5-1 and TRBJ2-7, with a tentative D call TRBD1 (6 bases). CDR3 length: 11 residues. CDR1 and CDR2 (germline): SGHRS, YFSETQ. V lost 4 bases and J 6 bases, leaving 8 bases between the germline ends. The CDR3 reads CASSLGGEQYF. The CDR3 bases are TGCGCCAGCAGCCTAGGGGGCGAGCAGTACTTC. Full variable domain (outside the CDR3, taken from reference TRBV5-1 and TRBJ2-7): KAGVTQTPRYLIKTRGQQVTLSCSPISGHRSVSWYQQTPGQGLQFLFEYFSETQRNKGNFPGRFSGRQFSNSRSEMNVSTLELGDSALYLCASSLGGEQYFGPGTRLTVT.